Described below is a single T cell receptor (beta chain) sequence and its context. Its antigen is undetermined. The sample originates from a study of CD8+ T cells in alopecia areata. Study outcomes and limitations: Researchers reported that TCR sharing among patients proved less clear than in mice, possibly HLA-linked.

RNA extraction and reverse transcription yielded cDNA as sequencing template. The table came from immunoSEQ multiplex PCR; TCRdb's copy has only in-frame clones and leaves some out. The repertoire holds about 98,000 clones, with less than 50% as singletons. The CDR3 spans 11 residues. CDR1 and CDR2 from the germline V gene are SQVTM and ANQGSEA. V lost 5 bases and J 0 bases, leaving 4 bases between the germline ends. The sample was CD4+ T cells sorted from blood. The rearrangement joins TRBV29-1 to TRBJ1-1; unclear D gene. The sequence came from a human donor with alopecia areata. CDR3 DNA sequence: TGCAGCGTTCAAATGAACACTGAAGCTTTCTTT. Amino acid sequence: CSVQMNTEAFF.